The 30 T cell receptor beta chains below all came from one sample that was sequenced in a study of blood T cell repertoires in COVID-19. Clones were read by immunoSEQ multiplex PCR, and TCRdb kept only the in-frame ones, dropping some. The table includes approximately 120,000 clones, roughly 90% detected once. The specimen was peripheral blood. Every receptor here comes from a man aged 50 to 59 with COVID-19, enrolled during active disease.

This clone occurred once. The chain combines TRBV2 with TRBJ2-2; D gene uncertain. CDR1 SNHLY and CDR2 FYNNEI come from the germline V gene. The CDR3 is 14 amino acids. V shed 1 base and J shed 3 bases, with 6 bases lying between them. The CDR3 reads CASSEGEYTGELFF. In DNA, the CDR3 is TGTGCCAGCAGTGAAGGCGAGTACACCGGGGAGCTGTTTTTT.

The chain combines TRBV18 with TRBJ2-7; D is possibly TRBD2 (6 bases). With 6 bases removed from V and 0 bases from J, the gap between germline ends came to 18 bases. Germline V gene lookup returns CDR1 KGHSH and CDR2 LQKENI. The CDR3 is 16 amino acids. In DNA, the CDR3 is TGTGCCAGCTCCCCCCGGGGCGGAGGGAGCTCCTACGAGCAGTACTTC. It specifies CASSPRGGGSSYEQYF.

The rearrangement links TRBV19 to TRBJ2-7; TRBD1 matches 10 bases. The germline gives CDR1 LNHDA, CDR2 SQIVND (reference sequence). V trimming: 9 bases; J trimming: 3 bases; junction bases outside the gene matches: 11. The CDR3 totals 15 residues. CDR3 amino acids: CASQNTGTGVYEQYF. CDR3 coding DNA: TGTGCCAGCCAAAATACCGGGACAGGGGTCTACGAGCAGTACTTC.

The chain joins TRBV24-1 to TRBJ2-3; TRBD1 might be the D (6 bases). Deletions cut 9 bases from V and 1 base from J, with 13 bases between. Germline V gives CDR1 KGHDR, CDR2 SFDVKD. The CDR3 length is 14 residues. The DNA of the CDR3 is TGTGCCACCGCCCCGGCAGGGGGCACAGATACGCAGTATTTT. It specifies CATAPAGGTDTQYF.

The CDR3 loop is CASSLRETRTEAFF. CDR3 nucleotides: TGTGCCAGCAGCTTGAGAGAGACAAGGACTGAAGCTTTCTTT. This chain links TRBV11-2 with TRBJ1-1; D is unclear. The germline gives CDR1 SGHAT, CDR2 FQNNGV. Trimming shortened V by 3 bases and J by 5 bases, and 13 bases separated the two germline ends. The CDR3 covers 14 residues.

V gene TRBV12-5 combines with J gene TRBJ2-5; the match to TRBD2 covers 8 bases. CDR3 length equals 14 residues. Germline CDR1 reads LGHNT; CDR2 reads FRNRAP. V lost 7 bases, J lost 5 bases, and 9 bases stayed unmatched. Here the CDR3 DNA reads TGTGCTAGTGCCCCAGCGGGAGAAGGGGAGACCCAGTACTTC. Protein sequence: CASAPAGEGETQYF.

In DNA, the CDR3 is TGTGCCAGCAGCTTTGGGACAGGTAATGAAGCTTTCTTT. Translating gives CASSFGTGNEAFF. V is TRBV7-2 and J is TRBJ1-1; the match to TRBD1 covers 8 bases. The CDR3 covers 13 residues. V was clipped by 3 bases and J by 7 bases; unmatched bases: 4. Per germline, CDR1 SGHTA and CDR2 FQGNSA.

The gene calls are TRBV28 and TRBJ1-4; 7 nucleotides align to TRBD1. J lost 4 bases, V lost 2 bases, and 7 bases had no gene match. CDR3 size: 16 residues. CDR1 and CDR2 (germline): MDHEN, SYDVKM. The CDR3 reads CASSLGRGTVNEKLFF. The CDR3, as DNA: TGTGCCAGCAGTTTAGGCAGGGGGACAGTTAATGAAAAACTGTTTTTT.

CDR3 sequence reads: CASSRAGATGELFF. The DNA for the CDR3 is TGTGCCAGCAGTAGGGCAGGGGCCACCGGGGAGCTGTTTTTT. The rearrangement joins TRBV6-5 to TRBJ2-2; the D gene is possibly TRBD1 (6 bases). CDR3 length equals 14 residues. Germline V lookup: CDR1 MNHEY, CDR2 SVGAGI. V was cut by 5 bases and J by 4 bases, with 11 bases left in between.

This clone appeared a single time. J is TRBJ2-2 and V is TRBV6-5, with a tentative D call TRBD1 (5 bases). The CDR3 consists of 12 residues. Trimming removed 7 bases at V and 6 bases at J, with 9 bases between. CDR1 and CDR2 (germline): MNHEY, SVGAGI. The DNA for the CDR3 is TGTGCCAGCAATAGGGGCGCCGGGGAGCTGTTTTTT. Protein product: CASNRGAGELFF.

This clone came up once. V gene TRBV5-4 combines with J gene TRBJ2-3, with a possible D match to TRBD1 (6 bases). Trimming stripped 5 bases from V and 0 bases from J, with 16 bases between. Germline loops: CDR1 SGHNT, CDR2 YYREEE (reference sequence). This CDR3 is 16 amino acids long. The CDR3 DNA follows: TGTGCCAGCAGTGTTACAGGGACCCCTAGCACAGATACGCAGTATTTT. Translated, it gives CASSVTGTPSTDTQYF.

The J gene is TRBJ1-2, the V gene TRBV29-1; 7 bases are shared with TRBD1. Germline trimming cut 2 bases from V and 4 bases from J; bases unmatched to any gene: 7. This CDR3 has 14 amino acids. Germline V lookup: CDR1 SQVTM, CDR2 ANQGSEA. The CDR3 DNA follows: TGCAGCGTTGAAAGACAGGGTCAGGTCTATGGCTACACCTTC. Its translation is CSVERQGQVYGYTF.

The V call is TRBV7-3, the J call TRBJ2-1; TRBD2 matches at 10 bases. The CDR3 extends over 16 amino acids. Germline assignment: CDR1 SGHTA and CDR2 FQGTGA. V shed 5 bases, J shed 4 bases, and the junction held 8 bases outside the gene matches. CDR3 DNA: TGTGCCAGCAGCCCCCCCGGTAGCGGGAGGTACAATGAGCAGTTCTTC. This sequence encodes CASSPPGSGRYNEQFF.

The chain combines TRBV6-5 with TRBJ1-1; weak D call: TRBD1 (5 bases). V lost 3 bases and J 5 bases, leaving 13 bases between the germline ends. Germline V gives CDR1 MNHEY, CDR2 SVGAGI. The CDR3 extends over 14 amino acids. In DNA form, the CDR3 reads TGTGCCAGCAGTTATCAGGGAACCAAAACTGAAGCTTTCTTT. It is translated as CASSYQGTKTEAFF.

The chain links TRBV30 to TRBJ1-5; the D gene is possibly TRBD1 (5 bases). With 3 bases removed from V and 5 bases from J, the gap between germline ends came to 11 bases. The CDR3 has 13 amino acids. CDR1 and CDR2 from the germline V gene are GTSNPN and SVGIG (reference sequence). CDR3 region: CAWSATGDQPQHF. DNA of the CDR3: TGTGCCTGGAGCGCTACGGGGGATCAGCCCCAGCATTTT.

V and J are TRBV9 and TRBJ2-1, with 7 bases identical to TRBD1. Germline V gene lookup returns CDR1 SGDLS and CDR2 YYNGEE. The CDR3 is made up of 15 amino acids. The V and J ends lost 3 bases and 4 bases, in that order; junction bases with no gene match: 7. The CDR3 region is CASSERQGVYNEQFF. The CDR3 nucleotides read TGTGCCAGCAGCGAGAGACAGGGAGTGTACAATGAGCAGTTCTTC.

This chain links TRBV6-1 with TRBJ1-2; D may be TRBD1 (5 bases). The CDR3 has 15 amino acids. Per the germline V gene, CDR1 is MNHNS and CDR2 is SASEGT. V was trimmed by 0 bases and J by 4 bases, leaving 12 bases between them. The CDR3 sequence: CASSEARQGLYGYTF. The CDR3 DNA is TGTGCCAGCAGTGAAGCGCGCCAGGGCCTCTATGGCTACACCTTC.

This clone was detected only a few times. The J gene is TRBJ2-2, the V gene TRBV7-2, with 7 bases fitting TRBD1. After removal of 5 bases from V and 4 bases from J, the junction contained 4 bases not matched to a gene. Germline CDR1 SGHTA, CDR2 FQGNSA. The CDR3 is made up of 14 amino acids. CDR3 protein: CASSTRTGTGELFF. For the CDR3, the DNA is TGTGCCAGCAGCACCCGGACAGGCACCGGGGAGCTGTTTTTT.

The chain joins TRBV27 to TRBJ1-2, with 8 bases aligning to TRBD1. Germline-derived CDR1 and CDR2 are MNHEY and SMNVEV (reference sequence). The V and J ends lost 3 bases and 0 bases, in that order; junction bases with no gene match: 9. The CDR3 totals 17 residues. In DNA form, the CDR3 reads TGTGCCAGCAGTTTTTCGGGCAGGGGGCAGACTAACTATGGCTACACCTTC. Amino acid sequence: CASSFSGRGQTNYGYTF.

The CDR3 coding sequence is TGTGCCAGCAGCTCCCGACAGGGTTACACTGAAGCTTTCTTT. Its protein product is CASSSRQGYTEAFF. The V call is TRBV11-2, the J call TRBJ1-1; the match to TRBD1 covers 7 bases. J lost 3 bases, V lost 4 bases, and 5 bases had no gene match. From germline, CDR1 is SGHAT and CDR2 FQNNGV. This CDR3 has 14 residues.

This chain joins TRBV19 and TRBJ1-5; no firm D call. The germline V gene has CDR1 LNHDA and CDR2 SQIVND (reference sequence). The CDR3 extends over 12 amino acids. V was cut by 9 bases and J by 6 bases, with 12 bases left in between. This CDR3 reads CASWAFGQPQHF. The CDR3 nucleotides read TGTGCCAGCTGGGCTTTCGGTCAGCCCCAGCATTTT.

The chain links TRBV19 to TRBJ2-7; 12 nucleotides align to TRBD1. This CDR3 region has 15 residues. The V segment lost 4 bases and the J segment 6 bases; nucleotides outside the gene matches: 7. Germline V gives CDR1 LNHDA, CDR2 SQIVND (reference sequence). Here the CDR3 DNA reads TGTGCCAGTAGTAGGTCGGGACAGGGGGCCGGCGAGCAGTACTTC. Protein: CASSRSGQGAGEQYF.

The CDR3 DNA follows: TGTGCCAGCAGCCAGAGTATTACTAGCGGGAGGGCCAGGACAGATACGCAGTATTTT. Amino acids: CASSQSITSGRARTDTQYF. V is TRBV3-1 (or the pseudogene TRBV3-2) and J is TRBJ2-3; TRBD2 matches 13 bases. Losses at the gene ends were 3 bases for V and 3 bases for J; bases not matched to a gene: 12. This CDR3 is 19 amino acids long. CDR1 LGHDT and CDR2 YNNKEL come from the germline V gene (reference sequence).

V gene TRBV9 combines with J gene TRBJ2-2, with 9 bases that match TRBD1. The V and J ends lost 4 bases and 6 bases, in that order; junction bases with no gene match: 13. Looked up from germline, CDR1 is SGDLS and CDR2 is YYNGEE. The CDR3 length is 17 residues. Written as DNA, the CDR3 is TGTGCCAGCAGCATATCCGGGACAGGGTTTTCCCCCGGGGAGCTGTTTTTT. This gives the protein CASSISGTGFSPGELFF.

This clone occurred a few times. The genes are TRBV24-1 and TRBJ2-3, with TRBD1 identical over 7 bases. CDR3 size: 13 residues. From germline, CDR1 is KGHDR and CDR2 SFDVKD. V shed 5 bases, J shed 4 bases, and the junction held 2 bases outside the gene matches. The CDR3: CATSGGGADTQYF. CDR3 DNA sequence: TGTGCCACCAGTGGAGGGGGCGCAGATACGCAGTATTTT.

V is TRBV24-1 and J is TRBJ2-3; the match to TRBD2 covers 10 bases. The germline V gene encodes CDR1 KGHDR and CDR2 SFDVKD. Unmatched junction bases numbered 8, after V lost 4 bases and J lost 5 bases. The CDR3 is made up of 16 amino acids. Here the CDR3 DNA reads TGTGCCACCAGTGACGCAGGGCGACTAGCGGGAGATACGCAGTATTTT. It yields the protein CATSDAGRLAGDTQYF.

The J gene is TRBJ1-2, the V gene TRBV18; maybe TRBD1 (5 bases). V was clipped by 4 bases and J by 8 bases, with 17 bases between them. Germline V CDR1 and CDR2: KGHSH, LQKENI. This CDR3 has 14 amino acids. CDR3 nucleotide sequence: TGTGCCAGCTCACTCCAGGGAGGCCTTGAGGGCTACACCTTC. Translated: CASSLQGGLEGYTF.

The rearrangement uses TRBV7-3 and TRBJ2-2; tentative D call: TRBD1 (6 bases). Trimming took 2 bases from V and 4 from J, leaving 8 bases between them. The CDR3 is 14 residues long. The germline V gene has CDR1 SGHTA and CDR2 FQGTGA. The CDR3 here is CASSLQGTTGELFF. DNA of the CDR3: TGTGCCAGCAGCTTACAGGGGACCACCGGGGAGCTGTTTTTT.

The chain couples TRBV7-8 to TRBJ2-7; possible D gene TRBD1, 6 bases. The CDR3 has 16 residues. V lost 1 base, J lost 0 bases, and 13 bases lay in between. Germline loops: CDR1 SGHVS, CDR2 FQNEAQ. CDR3 DNA: TGTGCCAGCAGCTTAGGACGCCAGGGGACCTCCTACGAGCAGTACGTC. This translates into CASSLGRQGTSYEQYV.

The V gene is TRBV5-1, the J gene TRBJ1-4; TRBD1 agrees at 7 bases. The ends lost 4 bases at V and 8 bases at J; junction bases unmatched: 2. Germline assignment: CDR1 SGHRS and CDR2 YFSETQ. This CDR3 contains 12 residues. In DNA form, the CDR3 reads TGCGCCAGCAGCGGGGACAGCGAAAAACTGTTTTTT. Encoded protein: CASSGDSEKLFF.